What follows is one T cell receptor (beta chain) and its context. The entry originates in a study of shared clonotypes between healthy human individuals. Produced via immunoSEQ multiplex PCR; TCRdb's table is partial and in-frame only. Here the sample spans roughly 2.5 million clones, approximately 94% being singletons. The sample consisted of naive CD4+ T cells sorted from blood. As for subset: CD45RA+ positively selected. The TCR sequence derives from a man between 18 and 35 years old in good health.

CDR3 DNA: TGTGCCAGCAGCTCGACCAGCGGGGGACTAGCGGGCGGGTCACACGAGCAGTACTTC. Protein product: CASSSTSGGLAGGSHEQYF. The chain combines TRBV11-2 with TRBJ2-7; 12 bases are shared with TRBD2. This CDR3 comprises 19 residues. From germline, CDR1 is SGHAT and CDR2 FQNNGV. J was trimmed by 5 bases and V by 4 bases; bases with no gene match: 18. Full variable domain (outside the CDR3, taken from reference TRBV11-2 and TRBJ2-7): EAGVAQSPRYKIIEKRQSVAFWCNPISGHATLYWYQQILGQGPKLLIQFQNNGVVDDSQLPKDRFSAERLKGVDSTLKIQPAKLEDSAVYLCASSSTSGGLAGGSHEQYFGPGTRLTVT.